This T cell receptor (beta chain) came from a study of T cell responses to AZD1222 COVID-19 vaccine. Study-wide points: Breadth and depth of Spike-specific TCRs rose after two AZD1222 doses. In a largely white British group with more females than males, clonal diversity was possibly underestimated.

Concerning this clone: Its antigen remains unknown.

The table came from immunoSEQ multiplex PCR; TCRdb's copy has only in-frame clones and leaves some out. In the table there are more than 70,000 clones, roughly 87% of which are singletons. The CDR3 loop spans 16 amino acids. Germline CDR1 SGHRS, CDR2 YFSETQ. After removal of 4 bases from V and 2 bases from J, the junction contained 5 bases not matched to a gene. The TCR comes from an adult in good health. The specimen was peripheral blood, collected on day 0 of MenACWY control vaccination. This chain connects TRBV5-1 to TRBJ2-1; 11 bases are shared with TRBD2. Here the CDR3 DNA reads TGCGCCAGCAGCCCTAGCGGGGGGCAAACCTACAATGAGCAGTTCTTC. This translates into CASSPSGGQTYNEQFF. Filled out from reference TRBV5-1 and TRBJ2-1, the complete variable domain reads KAGVTQTPRYLIKTRGQQVTLSCSPISGHRSVSWYQQTPGQGLQFLFEYFSETQRNKGNFPGRFSGRQFSNSRSEMNVSTLELGDSALYLCASSPSGGQTYNEQFFGPGTRLTVL.